This T cell receptor (beta chain) comes out of a study of cytomegalovirus exposure and HLA in healthy donors. This PCR relied on a set of 60 Vbeta primers and 13 Jbeta primers. Profiling relied on immunoSEQ multiplex PCR, and the TCRdb table lists in-frame clones only, not all of them. Of 65,000 to 90,000 clones in the sample, 65% to 85% were seen once. Only one count was recorded for this clone. CDR1 and CDR2 (germline): SGHVS, FQNEAQ. The CDR3 contains 13 residues. V was trimmed by 0 bases and J by 2 bases, leaving 4 bases between them. Sequenced sample: PBMCs. This chain links TRBV7-8 with TRBJ1-2; D unresolved. This receptor was identified in a man in his sixties or seventies in good health and CMV-seronegative. The CDR3 loop reads CASSLASNYGYTF. For the CDR3, the DNA is TGTGCCAGCAGCTTAGCGAGCAACTATGGCTACACCTTC.